This T cell receptor (beta chain) was captured by sequencing in a study of T cell responses to AZD1222 COVID-19 vaccine. Study-wide points: Clonal diversity may have been underestimated, and the donors were mostly white British, with more females than males. Distributed over spike, vaccine-associated CD4 TCRs predominated at 160-218 and 743-854. Spike-specific TCR repertoires showed rising breadth and depth after two AZD1222 doses.

Notes on this clone: Its cognate antigen is unknown.

CDR1 and CDR2 from the germline V gene are SGDLS and YYNGEE. V was trimmed by 4 bases and J by 5 bases, leaving 17 bases between them. The CDR3 runs 15 residues. Sequencing used immunoSEQ multiplex PCR; TCRdb keeps in-frame clones, though not all of them. The sample lists over 120,000 clones, roughly 92% occurring once. The receptor was isolated from an adult in good health. The J gene is TRBJ2-3, the V gene TRBV9, with a weak D call TRBD2 (6 bases). The sample was peripheral blood, taken on day 0 of AZD1222 vaccination. CDR3 DNA sequence: TGTGCCAGCAGCTCCAAGGGGTTGGAGGGAGATACGCAGTATTTT. Its translation: CASSSKGLEGDTQYF.